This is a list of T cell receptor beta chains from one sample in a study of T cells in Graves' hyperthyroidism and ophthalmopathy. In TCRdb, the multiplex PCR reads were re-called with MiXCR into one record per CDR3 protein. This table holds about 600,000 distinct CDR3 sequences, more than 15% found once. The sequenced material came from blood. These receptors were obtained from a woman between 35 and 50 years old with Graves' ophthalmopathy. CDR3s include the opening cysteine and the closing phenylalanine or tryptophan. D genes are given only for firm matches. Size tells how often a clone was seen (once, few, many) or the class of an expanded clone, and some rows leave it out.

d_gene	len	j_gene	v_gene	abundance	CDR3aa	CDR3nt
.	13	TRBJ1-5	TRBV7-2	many	CASSLGTHQPQHF	TGTGCCAGCAGCTTGGGCACCCATCAGCCCCAGCATTTT
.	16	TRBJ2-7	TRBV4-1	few	CASSQVPMAGIYEQYF	TGCGCCAGCAGCCAAGTTCCCATGGCAGGGATCTACGAGCAGTACTTC
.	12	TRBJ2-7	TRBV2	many	CASTPESYEQYF	TGTGCCAGCACGCCCGAGTCCTACGAGCAGTACTTC
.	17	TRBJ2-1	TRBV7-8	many	CASSLPSLPAAYNEQFF	TGTGCCAGCAGCTTACCATCCCTCCCAGCGGCCTACAATGAGCAGTTCTTC
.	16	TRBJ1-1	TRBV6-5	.	CASSWDPRVMNTEAFF	TGTGCCAGCAGTTGGGACCCCAGGGTTATGAACACTGAAGCTTTCTTT
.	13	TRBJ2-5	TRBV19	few	CASSIGGRETQYF	TGTGCCAGTAGTATAGGTGGGAGAGAGACCCAGTACTTC
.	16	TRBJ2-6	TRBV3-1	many	CASSQDTLSGANVLTF	TGTGCCAGCAGCCAAGATACGCTCTCTGGGGCCAACGTCCTGACTTTC
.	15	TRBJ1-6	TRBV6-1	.	CASRRGALYNSPLHF	TGTGCCAGCAGACGGGGGGCTTTGTATAATTCACCCCTCCACTTT
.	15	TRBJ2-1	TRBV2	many	CASSVGSSSYNEQFF	TGTGCCAGCAGTGTTGGGTCCAGCTCCTACAATGAGCAGTTCTTC
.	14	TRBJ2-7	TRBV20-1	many	CSARDPRATYEQYF	TGCAGTGCTAGAGATCCAAGGGCCACCTACGAGCAGTACTTC
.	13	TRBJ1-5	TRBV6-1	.	CASSYGSTGPQHF	TGTGCCAGCAGTTATGGGAGTACCGGGCCCCAGCATTTT
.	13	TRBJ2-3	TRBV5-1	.	CASSQTGDSTQYF	TGCGCCAGCAGCCAAACGGGGGACAGTACGCAGTATTTT
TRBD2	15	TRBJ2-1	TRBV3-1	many	CASSLGTSGSFEQFF	TGTGCCAGCAGCTTAGGGACTAGCGGGAGTTTTGAGCAGTTCTTC
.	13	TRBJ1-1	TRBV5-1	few	CASSLAEVSGAFF	TGCGCCAGCAGCTTGGCCGAGGTTAGTGGAGCTTTCTTT
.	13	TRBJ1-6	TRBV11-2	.	CASGLGLGSPLHF	TGTGCCAGCGGCTTAGGTTTGGGCAGCCCCCTCCACTTT
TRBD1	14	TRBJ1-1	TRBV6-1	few	CASSTHRGRTEAFF	TGTGCCAGCAGTACCCACAGGGGGAGAACTGAAGCTTTCTTT
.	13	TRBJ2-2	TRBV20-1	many	CSARDSGTGELFF	TGCAGTGCTAGAGATTCAGGGACCGGGGAGCTGTTTTTT
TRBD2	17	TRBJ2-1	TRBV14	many	CASSQEVRESPYNEQFF	TGTGCCAGCAGCCAAGAGGTGCGGGAGTCGCCCTACAATGAGCAGTTCTTC
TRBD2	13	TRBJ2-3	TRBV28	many	CASTGLASDTQYF	TGTGCCAGCACCGGACTAGCTTCAGATACGCAGTATTTT
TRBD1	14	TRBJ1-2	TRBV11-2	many	CASSLDVQGLGYTF	TGTGCCAGCAGCTTAGATGTACAGGGGCTTGGCTACACCTTC
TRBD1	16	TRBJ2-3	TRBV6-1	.	CASRWGQGAGTDTQYF	TGTGCCAGCAGGTGGGGACAGGGGGCCGGGACAGATACGCAGTATTTT
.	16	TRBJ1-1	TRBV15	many	CATSRGRDYMNTEAFF	TGTGCCACCAGCAGAGGAAGGGACTACATGAACACTGAAGCTTTCTTT
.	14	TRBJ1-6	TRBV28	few	CASVPRGFNSPLHF	TGTGCCAGCGTACCCCGGGGTTTTAATTCACCCCTCCACTTT
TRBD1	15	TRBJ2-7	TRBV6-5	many	CASSYSITGGYEQYF	TGTGCCAGCAGTTACTCGATAACAGGGGGCTACGAGCAGTACTTC
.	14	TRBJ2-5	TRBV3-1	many	CASSQDPNQETQYF	TGTGCCAGCAGCCAAGACCCTAACCAAGAGACCCAGTACTTC
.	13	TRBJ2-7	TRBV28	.	CASSFLSAYEQYF	TGTGCCAGCAGTTTCCTCTCCGCCTACGAGCAGTACTTC